These T cell receptor beta chains were read from a single sample in a study of CD8 T cells in ankylosing spondylitis. Each CDR3 protein gets one entry after TCRdb re-called the 5' RACE reads with MiXCR. The sample consists of under 150,000 distinct CDR3 sequences, around 9.3% of them appearing once. What was sequenced was blood, either unsorted or a sorted T cell fraction (not recorded which). The receptors here all came from a male donor with ankylosing spondylitis or in good health (not recorded which). Each CDR3 is given with its conserved first and last residue. A D gene is named only where the DNA matches it firmly. Size is omitted from some rows. Given values are once, few, many or a class for expanded clones.

j_call cdr3_length v_call clone_size d_call cdr3_nt cdr3_aa
TRBJ2-1 16 TRBV7-3 many TRBD2 TGTGCCAGCAGCTCCGGAGGGACTAGCTCCTACAATGAGCAGTTCTTC CASSSGGTSSYNEQFF
TRBJ2-7 15 TRBV20-1 few TRBD2 TGCAGTGCTGAAAACGGACTAGCGGGAGGCCACGAGCAGTACTTC CSAENGLAGGHEQYF
TRBJ2-3 16 TRBV18 few . TGTGCCAGCTCACCGACGACAGGCGGGGAAGGTAATACGCAGTATTTT CASSPTTGGEGNTQYF
TRBJ2-3 13 TRBV4-3 . . TGCGCCAGCAGCCAAGGGCGTACAGATACGCAGTATTTT CASSQGRTDTQYF
TRBJ2-3 15 TRBV7-9 many TRBD1 TGTGCCAGCAGCCCCCGGACAGGGGGCACTGATACGCAGTATTTT CASSPRTGGTDTQYF
TRBJ2-5 16 TRBV6-1 many TRBD2 TGTGCCAGCAGTGAACGACGCGGGAGAAAACAAGAGACCCAGTACTTC CASSERRGRKQETQYF
TRBJ2-3 13 TRBV29-1 many . TGCAGCTCCCAGGCGGGCGGTGCAGATACGCAGTATTTT CSSQAGGADTQYF
TRBJ2-7 15 TRBV7-9 . . TGTGCCAGCAGCCCGTCTAGCGCTTACTCCTACGAGCAGTACTTC CASSPSSAYSYEQYF
TRBJ2-3 17 TRBV24-1 many TRBD2 TGTGCCACCAGTGACCATCGACTAGCGGGAAGCACAGATACGCAGTATTTT CATSDHRLAGSTDTQYF
TRBJ2-2 14 TRBV4-2 once . TGTGCCAGCAGCCGCGGCAGGTTTGCCGGGGAGCTGTTTTTT CASSRGRFAGELFF
TRBJ1-1 12 TRBV5-1 many . TGCGCCAGCAGCCAGATTGCGGGTGAAGCTTTCTTT CASSQIAGEAFF
TRBJ2-1 15 TRBV20-1 . TRBD2 TGCAGTGCTGTGGGACTAGCGGGAGCTTTCGATGAGCAGTTCTTC CSAVGLAGAFDEQFF
TRBJ2-2 13 TRBV29-1 many . TGCAGCGTTGAACAGGGAAACACCGGGGAGCTGTTTTTT CSVEQGNTGELFF
TRBJ2-7 14 TRBV25-1 few TRBD2 TGTGCCAGCAGTGAATTTGCCGGGCGGGGGGAGCAGTACTTC CASSEFAGRGEQYF
TRBJ2-7 14 TRBV29-1 many . TGCAGCGTTGAAAGGTGGGGGCGAACCTACGAGCAGTACTTC CSVERWGRTYEQYF
TRBJ2-6 16 TRBV5-1 few . TGCGCCAGCAGCCCGACCGCCTCCTCTGGGGCCAACGTCCTGACTTTC CASSPTASSGANVLTF
TRBJ2-7 16 TRBV25-1 many TRBD1 TGTGCCAGCAGTGACCAAACAGGGGGGATCTCCTACGAGCAGTACTTC CASSDQTGGISYEQYF
TRBJ2-3 14 TRBV27 many . TGTGCCAGCAGTTTATTGCCCCTCACAGATACGCAGTATTTT CASSLLPLTDTQYF
TRBJ1-2 11 TRBV20-1 many . TGCAGTGCTAGCAAGGATTATGGCTACACCTTC CSASKDYGYTF
TRBJ2-7 16 TRBV5-1 many . TGCGCCAGCAGCCTGCTGGGTACGGTAAGAAACTACGAGCAGTACTTC CASSLLGTVRNYEQYF
TRBJ2-1 17 TRBV2 few TRBD2 TGTGCCAGCAGTGCAAGGCTAGCGGGACCAGAGGGTAATGAGCAGTTCTTC CASSARLAGPEGNEQFF
TRBJ1-2 14 TRBV29-1 few . TGCAGCGTTGAAGTGGGCCAGGGGTACTATGGCTACACCTTC CSVEVGQGYYGYTF
TRBJ2-2 16 TRBV20-1 many . TGCAGTGCTAGAGCAGGGGCGAACATTAACACCGGGGAGCTGTTTTTT CSARAGANINTGELFF
TRBJ2-7 14 TRBV12-3/TRBV12-4 many . TGTGCCAGCAGCACCGACCGGAATACCTACGAGCAGTACTTC CASSTDRNTYEQYF
TRBJ2-7 14 TRBV2 few . TGTGCCAGCAAATCATCGACTAGTCACTACGAGCAGTACTTC CASKSSTSHYEQYF
TRBJ2-7 14 TRBV10-3 many . TGTGCCATCACGAGCGGGACAGTCCTCTCGGAGCAGTACTTC CAITSGTVLSEQYF
TRBJ2-7 15 TRBV20-1 many TRBD1 TGCAGTGCAAGCGGACAGGGGACCGCTTCCTACGAGCAGTACTTC CSASGQGTASYEQYF
TRBJ2-5 14 TRBV18 . . TGTGCCAGCTCACCAAGAGGGACCGAAGAGACCCAGTACTTC CASSPRGTEETQYF
TRBJ2-7 16 TRBV5-1 . . TGCGCCAGCAGCTTGGCATCCAGGGGGGACTCCTACGAGCAGTACTTC CASSLASRGDSYEQYF
TRBJ2-3 14 TRBV7-2 . . TGTGCCAGCAGCTCGAACAGACTAGCAGATACGCAGTATTTT CASSSNRLADTQYF
TRBJ2-1 14 TRBV25-1 many TRBD2 TGTGCCAGCAGGGATTTGACTAGCGGGAGTGGATTGTTCTTC CASRDLTSGSGLFF
TRBJ2-1 10 TRBV6-4 few . TGTGCCCGTCTCGGCGGATCGCAGTTCTTC CARLGGSQFF
TRBJ2-1 14 TRBV24-1 . TRBD1 TGTGCCACCAGTCATTCGACAGGGGTCGCTGAGCAGTTCTTC CATSHSTGVAEQFF
TRBJ2-5 14 TRBV29-1 many . TGCAGCGTTGTAGGAGCGAGGGCGGGAGAGACCCAGTACTTC CSVVGARAGETQYF
TRBJ1-2 14 TRBV9 many TRBD1 TGTGCCAGCAGCCTTCTACAGGGGGCAGGTGGCTACACCTTC CASSLLQGAGGYTF
TRBJ2-7 13 TRBV30 few TRBD1 TGTGCTGTCGGTTGGGACAGGGACGGCGAGCAGTACTTC CAVGWDRDGEQYF
TRBJ2-3 14 TRBV20-1 many . TGCAGTGCTAGAGATCTTCGGACACCCAATACGCAGTATTTT CSARDLRTPNTQYF
TRBJ2-1 16 TRBV7-3 many . TGTGCCAGCAGCTTAACCCGTGGGGGCCGCTACAATGAGCAGTTCTTC CASSLTRGGRYNEQFF
TRBJ2-5 10 TRBV20-1 many . TGCAGTGCTCCTAGGGAGACCCAGTACTTC CSAPRETQYF
TRBJ2-3 15 TRBV24-1 many TRBD2 TGTGCCACCAGCGATGAGGGACTAGGGACAGATACGCAGTATTTT CATSDEGLGTDTQYF
TRBJ1-4 12 TRBV15 few . TGTGCCACCAGCAGAGAGGAGGAAAAACTGTTTTTT CATSREEEKLFF
TRBJ2-2 16 TRBV6-2/TRBV6-3 many TRBD1 TGTGCCAGCTTTCCCCCCGGGACAGGGAACACCGGGGAGCTGTTTTTT CASFPPGTGNTGELFF
TRBJ1-5 13 TRBV28 many . TGTGCCAGCAGTTTAGTCAGGCATCAGCCCCAGCATTTT CASSLVRHQPQHF
TRBJ2-7 15 TRBV18 many . TGTGCCAGCTCACCAAGCAGGGGGGATACCTACGAGCAGTACTTC CASSPSRGDTYEQYF
TRBJ2-7 12 TRBV10-3 few . TGTGCCATCAGTGACGTGGCCTACGAGCAGTACTTC CAISDVAYEQYF
TRBJ2-7 14 TRBV28 many TRBD2 TGTGCCAGCAGACGACTAGCGGGAGTTCTCGAGCAGTACTTC CASRRLAGVLEQYF
TRBJ2-3 14 TRBV20-1 many . TGCAGTGCCCCGGACCCCCCGGGGCCAGATACGCAGTATTTT CSAPDPPGPDTQYF
TRBJ2-1 15 TRBV4-2 . . TGTGCCAGCAGCCCCTACCGGGGTAGCCTTAATGAGCAGTTCTTC CASSPYRGSLNEQFF